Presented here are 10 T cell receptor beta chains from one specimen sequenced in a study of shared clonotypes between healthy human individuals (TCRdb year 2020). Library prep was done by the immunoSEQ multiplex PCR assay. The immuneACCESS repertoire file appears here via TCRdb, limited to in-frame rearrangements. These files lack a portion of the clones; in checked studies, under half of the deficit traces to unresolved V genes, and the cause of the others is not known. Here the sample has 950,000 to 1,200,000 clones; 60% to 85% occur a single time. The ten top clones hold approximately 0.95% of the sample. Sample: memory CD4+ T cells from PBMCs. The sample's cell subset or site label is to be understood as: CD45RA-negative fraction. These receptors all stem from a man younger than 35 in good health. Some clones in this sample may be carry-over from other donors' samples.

The CDR3 DNA follows: TGTGCCAGCAGCTTAATTGGTGGCGGGGAGCTGTTTTTT. The encoded protein is CASSLIGGGELFF. The chain is built from TRBV7-3 and TRBJ2-2, with D unclear. Germline V gene data show CDR1 as SGHTA and CDR2 as FQGTGA. With 1 base removed from V and 7 bases from J, the gap between germline ends came to 7 bases. This CDR3 is 13 amino acids long.

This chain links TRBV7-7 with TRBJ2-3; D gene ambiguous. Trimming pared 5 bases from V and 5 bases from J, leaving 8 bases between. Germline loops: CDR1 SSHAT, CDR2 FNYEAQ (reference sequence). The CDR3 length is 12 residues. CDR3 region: CASSRPGDTQYF. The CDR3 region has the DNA TGTGCCAGCAGCCGCCCGGGAGATACGCAGTATTTT. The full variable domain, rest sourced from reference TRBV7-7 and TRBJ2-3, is GAGVSQSPRYKVTKRGQDVTLRCDPISSHATLYWYQQALGQGPEFLTYFNYEAQPDKSGLPSDRFSAERPEGSISTLTIQRTEQRDSAMYRCASSRPGDTQYFGPGTRLTVL.

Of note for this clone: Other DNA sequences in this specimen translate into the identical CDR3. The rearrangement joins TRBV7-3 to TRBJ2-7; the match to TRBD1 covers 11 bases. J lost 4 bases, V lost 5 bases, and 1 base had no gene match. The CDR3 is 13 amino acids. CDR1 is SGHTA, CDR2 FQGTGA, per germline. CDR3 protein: CASSRDRGYEQYF. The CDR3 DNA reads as TGTGCCAGCAGCCGGGACAGGGGGTACGAGCAGTACTTC.

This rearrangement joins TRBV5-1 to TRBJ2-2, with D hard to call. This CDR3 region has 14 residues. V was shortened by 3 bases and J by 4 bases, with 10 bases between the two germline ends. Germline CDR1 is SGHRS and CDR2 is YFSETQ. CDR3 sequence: CASSYWTFTGELFF. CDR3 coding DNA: TGCGCCAGCAGCTACTGGACGTTCACCGGGGAGCTGTTTTTT.

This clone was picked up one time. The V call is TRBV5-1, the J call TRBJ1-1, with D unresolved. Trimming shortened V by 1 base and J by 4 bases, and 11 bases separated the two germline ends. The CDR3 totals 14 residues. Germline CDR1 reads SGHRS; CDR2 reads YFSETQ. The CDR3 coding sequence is TGCGCCAGCAGCTTGACAGAAGGCAGCACTGAAGCTTTCTTT. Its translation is CASSLTEGSTEAFF.

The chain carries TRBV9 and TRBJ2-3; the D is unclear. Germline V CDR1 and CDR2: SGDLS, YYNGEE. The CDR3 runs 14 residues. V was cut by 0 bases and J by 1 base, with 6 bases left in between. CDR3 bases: TGTGCCAGCAGCGTAGGGGATCGCACAGATACGCAGTATTTT. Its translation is CASSVGDRTDTQYF. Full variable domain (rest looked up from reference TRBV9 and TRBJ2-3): DSGVTQTPKHLITATGQRVTLRCSPRSGDLSVYWYQQSLDQGLQFLIQYYNGEERAKGNILERFSAQQFPDLHSELNLSSLELGDSALYFCASSVGDRTDTQYFGPGTRLTVL.

Written as DNA, the CDR3 is TGCGCCAGCCGCGGGACACTTAAAAACACTGAAGCTTTCTTT. Translating it yields CASRGTLKNTEAFF. This sequence joins TRBV4-1 and TRBJ1-1; D might be TRBD1 (6 bases). Between the trimmed V and J ends, which lost 8 bases and 2 bases, there was a span of 15 bases. This CDR3 has 14 residues. Germline-derived CDR1 and CDR2 are MGHRA and YSYEKL.

The CDR3 DNA is TGTGCCAGCAGCCTAGGGTCGTCCAGGGAGACCCAGTACTTC. Its translation is CASSLGSSRETQYF. V is TRBV6-6 and J is TRBJ2-5; unclear D gene. Germline V gives CDR1 MNHNY, CDR2 SVGAGI (reference sequence). The CDR3 runs 14 residues. V was pared by 6 bases and J by 5 bases, with 16 bases between.

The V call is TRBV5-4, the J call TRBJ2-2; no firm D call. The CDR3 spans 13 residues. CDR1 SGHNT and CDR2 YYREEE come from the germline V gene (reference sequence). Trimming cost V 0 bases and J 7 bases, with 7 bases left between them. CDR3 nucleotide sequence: TGTGCCAGCAGCTTGGTGGGTTTCGGGGAGCTGTTTTTT. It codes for CASSLVGFGELFF.

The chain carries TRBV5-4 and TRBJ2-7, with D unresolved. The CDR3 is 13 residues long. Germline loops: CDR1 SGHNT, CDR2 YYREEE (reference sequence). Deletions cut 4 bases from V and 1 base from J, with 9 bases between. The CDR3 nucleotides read TGTGCCAGCAGCCAAGGGATTTCCTACGAGCAGTACTTC. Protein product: CASSQGISYEQYF.